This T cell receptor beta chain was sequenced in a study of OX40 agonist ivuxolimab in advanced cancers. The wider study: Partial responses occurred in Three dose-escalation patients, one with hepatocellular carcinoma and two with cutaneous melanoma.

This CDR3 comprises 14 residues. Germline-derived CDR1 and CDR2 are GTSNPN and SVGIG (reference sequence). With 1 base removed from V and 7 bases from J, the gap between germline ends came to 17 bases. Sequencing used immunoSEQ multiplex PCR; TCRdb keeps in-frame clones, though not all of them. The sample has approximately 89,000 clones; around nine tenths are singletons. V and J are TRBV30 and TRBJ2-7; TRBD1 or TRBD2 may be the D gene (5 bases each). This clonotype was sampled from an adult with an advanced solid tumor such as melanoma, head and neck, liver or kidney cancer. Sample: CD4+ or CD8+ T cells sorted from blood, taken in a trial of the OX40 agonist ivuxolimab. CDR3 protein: CAWSAGARVGEQYF. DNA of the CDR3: TGTGCCTGGAGTGCTGGGGCGCGGGTGGGGGAGCAGTACTTC.